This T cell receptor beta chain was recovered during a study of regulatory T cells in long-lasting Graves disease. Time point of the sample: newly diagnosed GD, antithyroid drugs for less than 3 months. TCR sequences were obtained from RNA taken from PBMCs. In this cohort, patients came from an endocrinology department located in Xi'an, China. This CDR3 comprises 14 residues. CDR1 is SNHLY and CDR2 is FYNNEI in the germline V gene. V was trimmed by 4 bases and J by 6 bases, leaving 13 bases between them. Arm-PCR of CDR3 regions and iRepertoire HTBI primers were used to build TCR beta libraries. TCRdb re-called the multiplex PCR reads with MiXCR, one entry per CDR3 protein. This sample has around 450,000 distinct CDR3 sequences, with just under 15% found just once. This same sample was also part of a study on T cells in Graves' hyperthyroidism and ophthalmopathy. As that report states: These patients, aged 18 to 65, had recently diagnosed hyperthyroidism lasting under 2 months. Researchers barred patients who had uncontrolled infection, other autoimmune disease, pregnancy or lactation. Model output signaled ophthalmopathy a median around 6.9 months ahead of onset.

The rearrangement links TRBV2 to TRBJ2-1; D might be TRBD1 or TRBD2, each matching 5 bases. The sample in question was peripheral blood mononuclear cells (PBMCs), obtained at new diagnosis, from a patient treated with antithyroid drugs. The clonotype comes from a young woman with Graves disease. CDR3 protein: CASSGGTGLNEQFF. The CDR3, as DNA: TGTGCCAGCAGTGGGGGGACGGGGCTCAATGAGCAGTTCTTC. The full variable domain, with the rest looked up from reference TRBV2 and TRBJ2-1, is EPEVTQTPSHQVTQMGQEVILRCVPISNHLYFYWYRQILGQKVEFLVSFYNNEISEKSEIFDDQFSVERPDGSNFTLKIRSTKLEDSAMYFCASSGGTGLNEQFFGPGTRLTVL.